A single sample gave rise to the 15 T cell receptor beta chains below, sequenced in a study of blood T cell repertoires in COVID-19. The method was immunoSEQ multiplex PCR; TCRdb's version includes in-frame clones alone and lacks a portion of them. The data hold roughly 200,000 clones, with 85% to 95% observed a single time. Material: peripheral blood. The source is a man aged 30 to 45 with COVID-19, enrolled during active disease.

The genes are TRBV4-1 and TRBJ1-5; 8 nucleotides agree with TRBD1. CDR1 is MGHRA and CDR2 is YSYEKL in the germline V gene. With V trimmed by 2 bases and J by 6 bases, 3 bases remained unmatched. The CDR3 runs 14 residues. CDR3 nucleotides: TGCGCCAGCAGCCAACTGACAGGGGCTCAGCCCCAGCATTTT. Its translation: CASSQLTGAQPQHF.

This clone came up a few times. This chain links TRBV4-1 with TRBJ2-2; no firm D call. The ends were cut back, 0 bases at V and 6 bases at J, with 11 bases in the middle. This CDR3 has 15 amino acids. The V gene's germline CDR1 is MGHRA and CDR2 YSYEKL. The CDR3 is CASSQEDLAAGELFF. CDR3 DNA sequence: TGCGCCAGCAGCCAAGAAGACTTGGCCGCCGGGGAGCTGTTTTTT.

The V call is TRBV27, the J call TRBJ1-6, with TRBD1 matching 8 bases. J was trimmed by 3 bases and V by 2 bases; bases with no gene match: 3. This CDR3 region has 16 residues. Germline V gene sequence: CDR1 MNHEY, CDR2 SMNVEV (reference sequence). In nucleotides, the CDR3 is TGTGCCAGCAGTTTAAGACAGGGGTTCTATAATTCACCCCTCCACTTT. This sequence encodes CASSLRQGFYNSPLHF.

The chain has TRBV5-1 and TRBJ1-2; 7 bases map to TRBD1. Germline CDR1 SGHRS, CDR2 YFSETQ. This CDR3 has 13 amino acids. After removal of 0 bases from V and 8 bases from J, the junction contained 4 bases not matched to a gene. The CDR3 loop is CASSLEATGGYTF. CDR3 bases: TGCGCCAGCAGCTTGGAGGCGACAGGGGGCTACACCTTC.

This rearrangement joins TRBV3-1 (or the pseudogene TRBV3-2) to TRBJ2-3, with a possible D match to TRBD1 (6 bases). The CDR3 is 16 amino acids. CDR1 LGHDT and CDR2 YNNKEL come from the germline V gene (reference sequence). The V end lost 0 bases, the J end lost 3 bases, and 13 bases lay between the germline ends. The chain's CDR3 is CASSQDSRGETDTQYF. Here the CDR3 DNA reads TGTGCCAGCAGCCAAGATAGCAGGGGAGAAACAGATACGCAGTATTTT.

The chain is built from TRBV11-2 and TRBJ2-5; D is unresolved. The CDR3 loop spans 11 amino acids. CDR1 is SGHAT, CDR2 FQNNGV, per germline. V dropped 5 bases and J dropped 5 bases, with 6 bases sitting between them. DNA of the CDR3: TGTGCCAGCAGCCCTAGTGAGACCCAGTACTTC. Translation gives CASSPSETQYF.

The rearrangement uses TRBV11-2 and TRBJ1-6; D perhaps matches TRBD1 (6 bases). CDR1 SGHAT and CDR2 FQNNGV come from the germline V gene. Trimming left V 1 base short and J 8 bases short, with 18 bases between. The CDR3 loop spans 17 amino acids. For the CDR3, the DNA is TGTGCCAGCAGCTTAGCTGGGGGGGGCCCTTTTTATTCACCCCTCCACTTT. It is translated as CASSLAGGGPFYSPLHF. The whole variable domain, filled in from reference TRBV11-2 and TRBJ1-6, reads EAGVAQSPRYKIIEKRQSVAFWCNPISGHATLYWYQQILGQGPKLLIQFQNNGVVDDSQLPKDRFSAERLKGVDSTLKIQPAKLEDSAVYLCASSLAGGGPFYSPLHFGNGTRLTVT.

This clone has just one count. The J gene is TRBJ1-6, the V gene TRBV6-5, with D perhaps matching TRBD1 (6 bases). Germline V gene lookup returns CDR1 MNHEY and CDR2 SVGAGI. This CDR3 has 15 amino acids. V shed 7 bases and J shed 7 bases, with 17 bases lying between them. DNA for the CDR3: TGTGCCAGCAACGAACAGGGTGGGTTCAATTCACCCCTCCACTTT. This encodes CASNEQGGFNSPLHF.

The count of this clone is one. The V gene is TRBV12-3 or TRBV12-4, the J gene TRBJ1-1, with unresolved D. The ends were cut back, 1 base at V and 1 base at J, with 4 bases in the middle. The CDR3 is 13 residues long. The chain's CDR3 is CASSLGPNTEAFF. The CDR3 DNA reads TGTGCCAGCAGTTTAGGGCCGAACACTGAAGCTTTCTTT.

The chain recombines TRBV6-5 with TRBJ1-2; 8 positions match TRBD1. The CDR3 is made up of 15 amino acids. CDR1 is MNHEY and CDR2 is SVGAGI in the germline V gene. The J segment lost 8 bases and the V segment lost 5 bases, leaving 13 bases of the junction unmatched. The CDR3, as DNA: TGTGCCAGCAGTCTCGGACAGGGCTCTTCGGGAGGCTACACCTTC. Its translation: CASSLGQGSSGGYTF.

The chain employs TRBV13 and TRBJ2-6; D is unresolved. Per germline, CDR1 PRHDT and CDR2 FYEKMQ (reference sequence). This CDR3 is built from 16 residues. Trimming pared 2 bases from V and 0 bases from J, leaving 8 bases between. The CDR3 sequence is CASSLRLFSGANVLTF. CDR3 DNA sequence: TGTGCCAGCAGCTTAAGACTGTTCTCTGGGGCCAACGTCCTGACTTTC.

The CDR3 nucleotides are TGTGCCAGCAGTCAACAGGGGAATAGCAATCAGCCCCAGCATTTT. It codes for CASSQQGNSNQPQHF. The chain employs TRBV6-5 and TRBJ1-5, with 7 bases fitting TRBD1. V lost 5 bases to trimming and J lost 0 bases; unmatched junction nucleotides: 4. The CDR3 consists of 15 residues. From germline, CDR1 is MNHEY and CDR2 SVGAGI.

As to this clone: In the same sample, other DNA sequences code for this CDR3. The chain is built from TRBV19 and TRBJ1-1, with 7 bases fitting TRBD1. CDR1 is LNHDA, CDR2 SQIVND, per germline (reference sequence). The CDR3 totals 14 residues. The V and J ends lost 3 bases and 5 bases, in that order; junction bases with no gene match: 6. The CDR3: CASSIGGGVTEAFF. The CDR3, as DNA: TGTGCCAGTAGTATTGGAGGGGGCGTGACTGAAGCTTTCTTT.

This chain joins TRBV28 and TRBJ1-5; D is ambiguous. The CDR3 spans 15 residues. Germline assignment: CDR1 MDHEN and CDR2 SYDVKM. Trimming cost V 7 bases and J 0 bases, with 13 bases left between them. This CDR3 reads CASIRDLGSNQPQHF. CDR3 bases: TGTGCCAGCATCCGAGATCTCGGTAGCAATCAGCCCCAGCATTTT.

The V gene is TRBV19, the J gene TRBJ2-3; 9 bases agree with TRBD2. The V gene end was trimmed by 5 bases and the J gene end by 2 bases; junction bases not matched to a gene: 8. Germline V gene data show CDR1 as LNHDA and CDR2 as SQIVND (reference sequence). The CDR3 consists of 16 residues. The CDR3 spells CASSPAVAGDTDTQYF. In DNA form, the CDR3 reads TGTGCCAGTAGTCCCGCGGTAGCGGGGGACACAGATACGCAGTATTTT.